The 9 T cell receptor beta chains below all came from one sample that was sequenced in a study of sequential checkpoint blockade in melanoma. The treatment: randomized to nivolumab then ipilimumab (arm A) or the reverse (arm B). The assay was immunoSEQ multiplex PCR, and TCRdb's table has in-frame clones only and misses some. This table holds approximately 6,900 clones, around 20% found once. The sequencing here drew on tumor tissue (inferred from file names), taken from a patient given nivolumab and ipilimumab in sequence. The receptors originated from a human donor with melanoma.

This clone came up many times. The genes are TRBV11-3 and TRBJ1-6; TRBD1 might be the D (5 bases). V dropped 3 bases and J dropped 4 bases, with 7 bases sitting between them. The CDR3 totals 14 residues. Per the germline V gene, CDR1 is SGHNT and CDR2 is YENEEA. The CDR3 DNA reads TGTGCCAGCAGCTTTGGGGGTTATAATTCACCCCTCCACTTT. Protein: CASSFGGYNSPLHF.

The table lists this clone with many counts. The chain employs TRBV11-3 and TRBJ2-5; D remains ambiguous. The germline CDR1 and CDR2 sequences are SGHNT and YENEEA. The CDR3 extends over 18 amino acids. Trimming took off 1 base at V and 3 bases at J, with 21 bases between the two ends. The chain's CDR3 is CASSLVSFGIEEKETQYF. The DNA for the CDR3 is TGTGCCAGCAGCTTAGTGTCTTTTGGGATCGAGGAGAAAGAGACCCAGTACTTC. Variable domain in full (rest from reference TRBV11-3 and TRBJ2-5): EAGVVQSPRYKIIEKKQPVAFWCNPISGHNTLYWYLQNLGQGPELLIRYENEEAVDDSQLPKDRFSAERLKGVDSTLKIQPAELGDSAVYLCASSLVSFGIEEKETQYFGPGTRLLVL.

This chain links TRBV11-3 with TRBJ2-7, with D possibly being TRBD1 (6 bases). Germline lookup yields CDR1 SGHNT and CDR2 YENEEA. This CDR3 is 16 amino acids long. The V end was cut by 6 bases, the J end by 3 bases, with 21 bases between. This chain's CDR3 is CASSRGGQSELYEQYF. CDR3 DNA sequence: TGTGCCAGCAGTAGAGGCGGACAGTCTGAACTCTACGAGCAGTACTTC.

CDR3 bases: TGCGCCAGCAGCTTGATGACATACCCAGAGGATGAGCAGTTCTTC. Amino acids: CASSLMTYPEDEQFF. The chain couples TRBV5-1 to TRBJ2-1; D is uncertain. The V end lost 1 base, the J end lost 8 bases, and 16 bases lay between the germline ends. Germline V gives CDR1 SGHRS, CDR2 YFSETQ. The CDR3 totals 15 residues.

The sample holds one count of this clone. The CDR3 sequence is CSVEEGSGTVTYEQYF. In DNA form, the CDR3 reads TGCAGCGTTGAAGAGGGGTCCGGGACTGTAACCTACGAGCAGTACTTC. The gene calls are TRBV29-1 and TRBJ2-7; a weak D match, TRBD2 (6 bases). V dropped 0 bases and J dropped 2 bases, with 17 bases sitting between them. CDR1 and CDR2 from the germline V gene are SQVTM and ANQGSEA. CDR3 length: 16 amino acids.

The V and J genes are TRBV18 and TRBJ1-3, with D unresolved. The CDR3 runs to 15 residues. Trimming stripped 3 bases from V and 0 bases from J, with 9 bases between. Germline V gene lookup returns CDR1 KGHSH and CDR2 LQKENI. CDR3 region: CASSPAGVSGNTIYF. In nucleotides, the CDR3 is TGTGCCAGCTCACCGGCCGGGGTCTCTGGAAACACCATATATTTT.

On this clone itself: The read includes an ambiguous or uncalled nucleotide; its amino acid is shown as X. The rearrangement joins TRBV11-3 to TRBJ1-4, with D possibly matching TRBD1 (6 bases). The CDR3 sequence is 15 residues long. Trimming shortened V by 7 bases and J by 7 bases, and 19 bases separated the two germline ends. The germline gives CDR1 SGHNT, CDR2 YENEEA. CDR3 loop: CASXVDSHGGEKLFF. The CDR3 DNA reads as TGTGCCAGCAKCGTGGACAGCCACGGTGGTGAAAAACTGTTTTTT.

By share, this clone counts as medium-sized. V gene TRBV11-3 combines with J gene TRBJ1-1, with D possibly TRBD1 on 6 matching bases. Trimming removed 5 bases at V and 1 base at J, with 20 bases between. Germline-derived CDR1 and CDR2 are SGHNT and YENEEA. This CDR3 has 17 amino acids. The CDR3 region is CASSRTGLYDTNTEAFF. For the CDR3, the DNA is TGTGCCAGCAGCCGCACAGGGCTTTACGACACGAACACTGAAGCTTTCTTT. The variable domain in full, completed from reference TRBV11-3 and TRBJ1-1, reads EAGVVQSPRYKIIEKKQPVAFWCNPISGHNTLYWYLQNLGQGPELLIRYENEEAVDDSQLPKDRFSAERLKGVDSTLKIQPAELGDSAVYLCASSRTGLYDTNTEAFFGQGTRLTVV.

This clone was counted at least ten times. The V gene is TRBV6-8, the J gene TRBJ2-2; D unclear. The V and J ends lost 5 bases and 8 bases respectively, with 18 bases between them. CDR3 size: 15 residues. Germline V lookup: CDR1 MNHGY, CDR2 SAAAGT. CDR3 nucleotide sequence: TGTGCCAGCAGTACCCCGAGGTGGGGTACGGGGGAGCTGTTTTTT. It specifies CASSTPRWGTGELFF.